This T cell receptor (beta chain) was profiled in a study of Ad26.COV2.S vaccination and SARS-CoV-2 variants. Study at large: Administration of Ad26.COV2.S was intramuscular, either once or twice 56 days apart. Study results and caveats: Total T cell responses, in the TCR breadth and depth analyses, may have been underestimated.

The repertoire was sequenced with immunoSEQ multiplex PCR; TCRdb's copy has only in-frame clones and lacks some. The data show 380,000 or so clones, roughly 80% seen once. As to treatment: around 19 received Ad26.COV2.S at low or high dose, single or two shots; 5 received placebo; per-sample allocation not given. Day 63 after the first vaccine or placebo injection was the time point for sampling. A Boston donor was an adult aged 18-55 years. Wuhan-strain spike was delivered by a replication-incompetent Ad26 vector. Comments on this clone: Its antigen is still unknown.

CDR1 is SEHNR, CDR2 FQNEAQ, per germline (reference sequence). After removal of 6 bases from V and 7 bases from J, the junction contained 14 bases not matched to a gene. This CDR3 has 15 residues. This material consisted of peripheral blood, taken in a trial of Ad26.COV2.S vaccine versus placebo. This receptor was obtained from a person aged 18 to 65 who received the Ad26.COV2.S COVID-19 vaccine or a placebo. The genes are TRBV7-9 and TRBJ2-5; 7 positions agree with TRBD1. CDR3 region: CASSSRQGIWVTQYF. DNA for the CDR3: TGTGCCAGCAGTTCCCGACAGGGTATATGGGTGACCCAGTACTTC.